This TCR beta chain stems from a study of blood T cell repertoires in COVID-19. Study background: Collection of acute and convalescent COVID-19 samples took place in the United States, Italy and Spain. Sources were T cells, B-cell-depleted T cells, or PBMCs; the material itself was cDNA or gDNA.

This clone was seen only once. Recruits, aged about 18 to 89 years, lived in approximately 26 US areas. Sequencing was performed with immunoSEQ multiplex PCR; in TCRdb, only in-frame clones are kept and a portion is missing. There are about 300,000 clones in the sample; about nine tenths occur only once, and around 4.6% lies in the top ten. This CDR3 spans 15 amino acids. Per the germline V gene, CDR1 is ENHRY and CDR2 is SYGVKD. V lost 3 bases, J lost 8 bases, and 8 bases stayed unmatched. The TCR was taken from a man between 25 and 39 years old who had recovered from COVID-19. Input material: PBMCs or T cells enriched from blood (not recorded which). The rearrangement links TRBV10-3 to TRBJ1-4; 8 nucleotides align to TRBD1. Here the CDR3 DNA reads TGTGCCATCAGTGATCCCGACAGGGGTTACGAAAAACTGTTTTTT. Protein: CAISDPDRGYEKLFF.